This T cell receptor (beta chain) was observed in a study of T cells in Graves' hyperthyroidism and ophthalmopathy (dated by TCRdb to between 2018 and 2021). For context, the study as a whole: Peripheral blood samples were taken at the time of initial diagnosis, prior to any treatment. After blood sampling, hyperthyroidism patients were treated with methimazole at a starting dose of 30 mg daily, and ophthalmopathy patients were treated with high-dose intravenous methylprednisolone. To identify distinguishing TCR V-J signatures, a discovery cohort of 95 to 100 patients was used, comprising 40 to 45 with Graves' ophthalmopathy and about 59 with stable Graves' hyperthyroidism. The approximately 98 discovery patients were randomly divided into training and test sets at a 7:3 ratio. An independent validation cohort of under 20 hyperthyroidism patients and approximately 15 patients who later progressed to ophthalmopathy tested prospective prediction of ophthalmopathy. In over five Graves' hyperthyroidism patients, the study also compared T-cell repertoires from thyroid tissue with T-cell repertoires from blood. The paper reports TCR Vbeta CDR3 sequencing of approximately 130 peripheral blood samples: 43 ophthalmopathy, 75 to 80 hyperthyroidism and around 17 progressor patients.

The full study reports these points: Most expanded thyroid clonotypes (frequency above 0.001) were also detected in blood, a finding suggesting that blood repertoires may reflect thyroid immune responses. No statistical method was used to set the sample size in advance, and investigators knew the group allocation. During validation, the model predicted progression to ophthalmopathy a median of roughly six months ahead of onset, with more than 60% sensitivity and roughly 75% specificity. A model built on a 13 V-J signature distinguished ophthalmopathy from stable hyperthyroidism, reaching over 85% sensitivity and around 81% specificity in cross-validation and 80%/75% in testing.

This clonotype was detected only a few times. This clone's antigen is unknown. Within one base of it there is no much larger clone, and no base qualities were kept. CDR1 and CDR2 were assigned from the germline V gene (reference sequence) as SEHNR and FQNEAQ. The CDR3 spans 14 residues, from the cysteine through the phenylalanine. CDR3 DNA only is kept here, 42 bases in frame from base 1. Trimming costs V 2 bases and J 4 bases, and their ends lie 11 bases apart. Stable Graves' hyperthyroidism was defined as no progression to ophthalmopathy during 18 months of follow-up. The hyperthyroidism patients were between 18 and 65 years old and newly diagnosed, with a disease duration of less than 2 months. The study excluded patients with uncontrolled infections, other autoimmune diseases, pregnancy or lactation. Clinical symptoms, serum thyroxine and TRAb, thyroid ultrasound, and orbital computed tomography formed the basis for the diagnoses. Ficoll-Paque density gradient centrifugation was used to isolate PBMCs from about 9.4 ml of fresh peripheral blood. Total RNA was extracted using Trizol reagent, and RNA quality was assessed on an Agilent 2100 Bioanalyzer.

Amplification of TCR beta CDR3 regions was carried out from RNA transcripts. The TCR CDR3 was subjected to a first round of RT-PCR using the HTBI primer set and the Qiagen OneStep RT-PCR kit. The libraries were constructed in a second round of multiplex PCR and then size-selected and purified. The libraries were sequenced on an Illumina HiSeq2000 using paired-end 100 bp reads. The study's processing was this. SOAPnuke was used to process the raw data, removing reads that contained adapters or uncalled bases, had a mean Phred below 15, or lacked an exact match to the constant primer or identifier. COPE v1.2.5 was used to merge high-quality paired reads, and clonotypes were defined as unique nucleotide sequences. MiTCR v1.1 was used to align the clonotypes against IMGT TRBV, TRBD and TRBJ reference segments. Only V-J combinations with frequency above 0.0001, covering 99% to 99.2% of repertoires, were analysed. The TCS score was defined as the ratio of F50 (clonal expansion) to E x V (chaos), calculated using BLOSUM62-based TCRdist between CDR3 peptides within each V-J. Welch's t-statistics and random forest reduced 450 to 600 V-J features to some 14, which were used in a naive Bayes classifier (R e1071). In-frame beta chains were kept once TCRdb had trimmed the public reads at Q25 with fastp and called clones with MiXCR. Records with the same CDR3 protein are collapsed into one entry carrying the most frequent genes and DNA. TCRdb, rather than the study authors, made the V and J calls. The sample data list about 560,000 distinct CDR3 sequences, and over 15% of these were observed just once. Approximately 18% of the sample is taken by the ten largest.

This TCR was sampled from a woman aged 18-29 years with Graves' hyperthyroidism. Sequenced sample: blood. The chain links TRBV7-9 with TRBJ1-2; perhaps TRBD1 is the D gene, with 6 bases matching. This receptor has the CDR3 CASSLTGSGYGYTF. The DNA sequence follows: TGTGCCAGCAGCTTAACAGGGTCGGGCTATGGCTACACCTTC.